These T cell receptor beta chains were read from a single sample in a study of shared clonotypes between healthy human individuals. Sequencing was performed with immunoSEQ multiplex PCR; in TCRdb, only in-frame clones are kept and a portion is missing. The sample lists 760,000 or so clones; about 96% were seen once. Source material: naive CD8+ T cells sorted from blood. These receptors all stem from a man aged 25-40 years in good health. CDR3s include the opening cysteine and the closing phenylalanine or tryptophan.

>TRBV15
CATSRDRGLAAEAFF
>TRBV2
CASGGSEQYF
>TRBV6-5
CARTSSGETQYF
>TRBV27
CASSMDARNEQYF
>TRBV7-2
CASSLERSLGQPQHF
>TRBV7-9
CASSPGHSEQYF
>TRBV7-9
CASSSMGPVRGQYF
>TRBV7-2
CASSLVGGLETQYF
>TRBV6-1
CASSETYGYTF
>TRBV7-8
CASILRRPGLAGVGNEQFF
>TRBV5-1
CASKSETGNTEAFF
>TRBV7-9
CASSLVRDRSGNTIYF
>TRBV10-2
CASSEVSGTQYF
>TRBV29-1
CSVEGVPGQGADETQYF
>TRBV9
CASSEADTVAGVRHEQYF
>TRBV7-2
CASSFALAVYNEQFF
>TRBV19
CASSLGQGASEAFF
>TRBV7-2
CASSPRGGEGEQYF
>TRBV13
CASSLGTASGLAYNEQFF
>TRBV23-1
CASKTGTGDQETQYF
>TRBV5-1
CASSSGTGTYEQYF
>TRBV4-1
CASSHRFQADYNEQFF
>TRBV6-6
CASSYADAYNEQFF
>TRBV4-3
CASSPGRGNYGYTF
>TRBV7-2
CASSYRQALNQPQHF
>TRBV30
CAFTGPTEAFF
>TRBV29-1
CSVERPRAGNTIYF
>TRBV27
CASSLTGTTYEQYF
>TRBV9
CASSDRVTNLETQYF
>TRBV27
CASSLYLDTEAFF
>TRBV28
CASSLTVWVEAFF
>TRBV9
CASSVSVEGWPEAFF
>TRBV11-2
CASSPRALNEQYF
>TRBV19
CASTIGEGYYPHQPQHF
>TRBV11-2
CASSDPWKEGAFF
>TRBV11-2
CASSLALAGGYEQYF
>TRBV15
CATGILSGRALGEQYF
>TRBV10-2
CASSELAQVTDTQYF
>TRBV9
CASSVAGGRNEQFF
>TRBV5-6
CASSLGTSGGQETQYF
>TRBV27
CASAGGYEQYF
>TRBV9
CASGKNRVVNYGYTF
>TRBV18
CASSDRATGELFF
>TRBV19
CASSPGVGPTGTEAFF
>TRBV11-2
CASSRTNNQPQHF
>TRBV21-1
CASSNGGHSYNEQFF
>TRBV6-5
CASSLAGALLDEQYF
>TRBV9
CASSPGRYHYEQYF
>TRBV19
CASNPWGGSSDNEQFF
>TRBV27
CASSTLDGHLSYEQYF
>TRBV11-2
CASWGGDDEQYF
>TRBV7-6
CASSLETDQPQHF
>TRBV27
CASSRGDRSYEQYF
>TRBV29-1
CSVDGTGVNTGELFF
>TRBV2
CASSTFTDRLQLETQYF
>TRBV7-2
CASSLGWGDPGPYQFF
>TRBV7-2
CASSSPRLVINEQFF
>TRBV4-1
CASSQVAGTGTYEQYF
>TRBV9
CASSLRTSGISDTQYF
>TRBV27
CASSFGGYLYEQYF